A selection of T cell receptor beta chains follows, all from one sample in a study of blood T cell repertoires in COVID-19. Sequencing used immunoSEQ multiplex PCR; TCRdb keeps in-frame clones, though not all of them. The sample lists 80,000 or so clones; roughly four fifths were seen once. Sequencing was done on a sample of peripheral blood. These receptors all stem from a woman between 65 and 79 years old with acute or convalescent COVID-19. Both conserved end residues are part of each CDR3. A D gene is named only where the DNA matches it firmly. Size tells how often a clone was seen (once, few, many) or the class of an expanded clone, and some rows leave it out.

V	J	D	size	DNA	CDR3
TRBV5-4	TRBJ2-7	TRBD2	.	TGTGCCAGGGGGGCGGGGGGTGCCTACGAGCAGTACTTC	CARGAGGAYEQYF
TRBV5-4	TRBJ2-3	.	.	TGTGCCAGCAGCACGGGGGTGTTAGCGGGCACAGATACGCAGTATTTT	CASSTGVLAGTDTQYF
TRBV10-3	TRBJ2-7	.	.	TGTGCCATCAGTGAGTCCTATGGAGTCTACGAGCAGTACTTC	CAISESYGVYEQYF
TRBV18	TRBJ2-1	.	few	TGTGCCAGCTCACCCTCCCAGTACAATGAGCAGTTCTTC	CASSPSQYNEQFF
TRBV29-1	TRBJ2-5	.	.	TGCAGCGTTTCGGCGACAGGAAGCAAAGAGACCCAGTACTTC	CSVSATGSKETQYF
TRBV3-1/TRBV3-2	TRBJ1-2	.	.	TGTGCCAGCAGCCCCGGTCTCGGGGTTCACTATGGCTACACCTTC	CASSPGLGVHYGYTF
TRBV6-5	TRBJ1-2	.	.	TGTGCCAGCAGCGACACTAACTATGGCTACACCTTC	CASSDTNYGYTF
TRBV9	TRBJ2-3	.	.	TGTGCCAGCAGCGTAGGAGAGGATACGCAGTATTTT	CASSVGEDTQYF
TRBV10-3	TRBJ2-1	TRBD1	.	TGTGCCATCAGTGATGTACAGGGGGTCCATGAGCAGTTCTTC	CAISDVQGVHEQFF
TRBV19	TRBJ2-1	TRBD2	.	TGTGCCAGTAGTACCTTTACACTAGCGGGGCTCAACAATGAGCAGTTCTTC	CASSTFTLAGLNNEQFF
TRBV2	TRBJ1-3	TRBD1	.	TGTGCCAGCACCGAAGATGGGACAGGGCGAGACTCTGGAAACACCATATATTTT	CASTEDGTGRDSGNTIYF
TRBV3-1/TRBV3-2	TRBJ2-2	.	.	TGTGCCAGCAGCCAAGAGTTTTATGTCACCGGGGAGCTGTTTTTT	CASSQEFYVTGELFF
TRBV27	TRBJ1-5	TRBD1	.	TGTGCCAGCAGTTCTTTGACAGGGGCAGGGGGTAATCAGCCCCAGCATTTT	CASSSLTGAGGNQPQHF
TRBV9	TRBJ2-2	.	.	TGTGCCAGCACCGGGTACGGGGGGGAGCTGTTTTTT	CASTGYGGELFF
TRBV28	TRBJ1-2	TRBD1	.	TGTGCCAGCAGGGAACCGGGACAGGGAAACTATGGCTACACCTTC	CASREPGQGNYGYTF
TRBV7-8	TRBJ1-1	.	few	TGTGCCAGCAGCTCGTACCGGACGGGAGCCACTGAAGCTTTCTTT	CASSSYRTGATEAFF
TRBV5-1	TRBJ2-7	TRBD2	.	TGCGCCAGCAGCTCGCTAGCGGGAGGTGACTACGAGCAGTACTTC	CASSSLAGGDYEQYF
TRBV20-1	TRBJ2-3	.	.	TGCAGTGTCGGCAGGGTAGATACGCAGTATTTT	CSVGRVDTQYF
TRBV6-6	TRBJ1-6	TRBD1	.	TGTGCCAGCAGCGTGGGACAGGGGTTCTCACCCCTCCACTTT	CASSVGQGFSPLHF
TRBV7-2	TRBJ2-7	TRBD2	.	TGTGCCAGCAGCTTAGTCGGTAGCGGGAATTACGAGCAGTACTTC	CASSLVGSGNYEQYF
TRBV4-1	TRBJ1-1	.	.	TGCGCCAGCAGCCAAGTTCCGGGGAAGACTGAAGCTTTCTTT	CASSQVPGKTEAFF
TRBV27	TRBJ2-7	TRBD1	.	TGTGCCAGCAGCACGACCGGGACAGCCTACGAGCAGTACTTC	CASSTTGTAYEQYF
TRBV5-6	TRBJ2-7	.	.	TGTGCCAGCAGCTTGGGTCCCGGACAGAGTTACGAGCAGTACTTC	CASSLGPGQSYEQYF
TRBV4-1	TRBJ1-6	.	.	TGCGCCAGCAGCAAAGCGTCCTCCCGGGGAAATTCACCCCTCCACTTT	CASSKASSRGNSPLHF
TRBV20-1	TRBJ2-1	.	.	TGCAGTGCTAGTTTGGCTGAGCAGTTCTTC	CSASLAEQFF
TRBV19	TRBJ1-2	.	.	TGTGCCAGTAGTGCCCAACAGGGATCGTTGGGCTACACCTTC	CASSAQQGSLGYTF
TRBV6-5	TRBJ2-3	TRBD2	.	TGTGCCAGCAGTTGGCGCAGGGAGGGAGATACGCAGTATTTT	CASSWRREGDTQYF
TRBV2	TRBJ2-2	.	.	TGTGCCAGCAGTTTAAACACCGGGGAGCTGTTTTTT	CASSLNTGELFF
TRBV24-1	TRBJ2-2	.	once	TGTGCCACCAGTGATTTATTATCGGGTTTTAACACCGGGGAGCTGTTTTTT	CATSDLLSGFNTGELFF
TRBV18	TRBJ2-3	TRBD2	.	TGTGCCAGCTCACCAGGAGCTAGCGGAGATACGCAGTATTTT	CASSPGASGDTQYF
TRBV27	TRBJ2-7	TRBD1	.	TGTGCCAGCAGTCTACAGGGGCCGCTCTTCGGCGAGCAGTACTTC	CASSLQGPLFGEQYF
TRBV28	TRBJ2-2	TRBD1	.	TGTGCCAGCAGTCCTACCGGGACAGGGGGTACCGGGGAGCTGTTTTTT	CASSPTGTGGTGELFF
TRBV24-1	TRBJ1-1	TRBD1	.	TGTGCCACCAGGGGAAGGGGACAGGCGAACACTGAAGCTTTCTTT	CATRGRGQANTEAFF
TRBV29-1	TRBJ2-2	TRBD2	few	TGCAGCGTTGGGGGTCGCGGGAGAAAAACCGGGGAGCTGTTTTTT	CSVGGRGRKTGELFF
TRBV9	TRBJ2-3	.	.	TGTGCCAGCAGCGTAGCTTACGGGACTGCCGCCAATACGCAGTATTTT	CASSVAYGTAANTQYF
TRBV6-1	TRBJ2-1	TRBD1	.	TGTGCCAGCAGTGAGGCGACAGGGGGGTCCAATGAGCAGTTCTTC	CASSEATGGSNEQFF
TRBV3-1/TRBV3-2	TRBJ1-2	.	few	TGTGCCAGCAGCCAATTTGAAGGGGAAGGCTACACCTTC	CASSQFEGEGYTF
TRBV10-1	TRBJ2-3	TRBD2	.	TGCGCCAGCAGTGAGGGACTAGCGAGAGGTGCGGGTACGCAGTATTTT	CASSEGLARGAGTQYF
TRBV10-2	TRBJ2-3	.	.	TGCGCCAGTAACTTCGCAGATACGCAGTATTTT	CASNFADTQYF
TRBV7-2	TRBJ2-3	.	.	TGTGCCAGCAGCTTAGATAGAAGAACAGATACGCAGTATTTT	CASSLDRRTDTQYF
TRBV6-2/TRBV6-3	TRBJ1-1	.	many	TGTGCCAGCAGTTACTCCCGGTACACTGAAGCTTTCTTT	CASSYSRYTEAFF
TRBV20-1	TRBJ1-2	.	.	TGCAGTGCTAGTGTCGGGTCTAACTATGGCTACACCTTC	CSASVGSNYGYTF
TRBV6-2/TRBV6-3	TRBJ2-7	.	.	TGTGCCAGCAGCCACTCAGGACTTGCCCCTGTCGAGCAGTACTTC	CASSHSGLAPVEQYF
TRBV6-5	TRBJ1-6	.	.	TGTGCCAGCAGTTACTCGGGCAGTAGTAATTCACCCCTCCACTTT	CASSYSGSSNSPLHF